This T cell receptor (beta chain) was obtained from a study of T cell responses to AZD1222 COVID-19 vaccine. Study findings and constraints: Vaccination with two AZD1222 doses was followed by a rise in Spike-specific TCR breadth and depth. Only five or six individuals given AZD1222 were seropositive at baseline. There were repertoire samples only from the period after the peak T cell response.

Pooling was applied to second doses at about 4 or about 12 weeks. To note about this clone: The antigen remains undetermined.

Measured with immunoSEQ multiplex PCR; TCRdb has only the in-frame clones, and not every one. The data contain around 150,000 clones, about 89% of them seen just once; the ten biggest clones take up roughly 1.2%. Source: peripheral blood, taken 28 days after the second AZD1222 dose. The source of this sequence is an adult who received the AZD1222 COVID-19 vaccine.

The CDR3 DNA follows: TGTGCCAGCAGCTCGCGGCAGTCACCCCTCCACTTT. Protein: CASSSRQSPLHF. This chain joins TRBV5-5 and TRBJ1-6; D call uncertain. The CDR3 has 12 residues. Germline V gene sequence: CDR1 SGHKS, CDR2 YYEKEE (reference sequence). V lost 3 bases and J lost 10, with 8 bases in between.